Below, one T cell receptor (beta chain) is given with its context. The data were taken from a study of blood T cell repertoires in COVID-19. The wider study: Specimens from acute and convalescent COVID-19 originated in the United States, Italy and Spain.

In germline, CDR1 is WSHSY, CDR2 SAAADI. Trimming cost V 4 bases and J 4 bases; bases outside gene matches: 9. This CDR3 region has 16 residues. Sequencing was performed with immunoSEQ multiplex PCR; in TCRdb, only in-frame clones are kept and a portion is missing. Of 99,000 or so clones listed, around nine tenths are singletons. The J gene is TRBJ1-5, the V gene TRBV10-2; TRBD1 aligns across 8 bases. Material: peripheral blood. This TCR was recovered from a man aged 45 to 65 with COVID-19, enrolled during active disease. CDR3 sequence: CASSAQTGASNQPQHF. The DNA of the CDR3 is TGCGCCAGCAGTGCACAGACAGGGGCTTCTAATCAGCCCCAGCATTTT.